These 27 T cell receptor beta chains share one sample of origin, sequenced in a study of cytomegalovirus exposure and HLA in healthy donors. Vbeta (60) and Jbeta (13) primers were used in the PCR. TCRdb keeps only in-frame clones here, not all; method: immunoSEQ multiplex PCR. The data contain under 150,000 clones, 60% to 80% of them singletons. The source material was PBMCs. These receptors were taken from a woman aged 25 to 45 in good health and CMV-seropositive.

V gene TRBV4-1 combines with J gene TRBJ2-5; 8 bases are shared with TRBD2. This CDR3 has 19 amino acids. V lost 0 bases to trimming and J lost 2 bases; unmatched junction nucleotides: 14. CDR1 is MGHRA, CDR2 YSYEKL, per germline. The CDR3 here is CASSQEGRVSSGSQETQYF. The CDR3 DNA reads as TGCGCCAGCAGCCAAGAAGGCCGGGTGTCTAGCGGGTCTCAAGAGACCCAGTACTTC.

J is TRBJ1-1 and V is TRBV6-6; 9 bases are a match to TRBD1. V shed 5 bases and J 4 bases; nucleotides not matched to a gene: 2. The germline V gene encodes CDR1 MNHNY and CDR2 SVGAGI (reference sequence). CDR3 length equals 13 residues. DNA for the CDR3: TGTGCCAGCAGTGTGACAGGGGGCACTGAAGCTTTCTTT. It encodes CASSVTGGTEAFF.

This clone was found a few times. The rearrangement links TRBV6-1 to TRBJ1-3; maybe TRBD1 (6 bases). The CDR3 spans 20 residues. V shed 0 bases and J shed 4 bases, with 25 bases lying between them. The germline gives CDR1 MNHNS, CDR2 SASEGT. CDR3: CASSEAMTGFLSTSGNTIYF. Here the CDR3 DNA reads TGTGCCAGCAGTGAAGCAATGACAGGTTTTTTGTCTACCTCAGGAAACACCATATATTTT.

The rearrangement joins TRBV19 to TRBJ2-3; a possible D gene is TRBD1 (6 bases). V was cut by 5 bases and J by 5 bases, with 20 bases left in between. The CDR3 has 16 residues. Germline loops: CDR1 LNHDA, CDR2 SQIVND (reference sequence). The CDR3 nucleotides are TGTGCCAGTAGTTCGACTATCACAGGGTTCGTAGATACGCAGTATTTT. Amino acid sequence: CASSSTITGFVDTQYF. The full variable domain, rest sourced from reference TRBV19 and TRBJ2-3, is DGGITQSPKYLFRKEGQNVTLSCEQNLNHDAMYWYRQDPGQGLRLIYYSQIVNDFQKGDIAEGYSVSREKKESFPLTVTSAQKNPTAFYLCASSSTITGFVDTQYFGPGTRLTVL.

The J gene is TRBJ1-4, the V gene TRBV7-9, with no clear D. V lost 4 bases and J lost 3, with 15 bases in between. Germline CDR1 and CDR2: SEHNR and FQNEAQ (reference sequence). CDR3 length equals 16 residues. CDR3 loop: CASSSGGGYANEKLFF. CDR3 in DNA: TGTGCCAGCAGCTCGGGTGGTGGTTACGCTAATGAAAAACTGTTTTTT.

The chain combines TRBV15 with TRBJ1-1; D remains ambiguous. The CDR3 runs to 15 residues. Germline CDR1 is LNHNV and CDR2 is YYDKDF (reference sequence). V lost 3 bases and J 0 bases, leaving 11 bases between the germline ends. CDR3 in amino acids: CATSSTYSLNTEAFF. The CDR3 DNA follows: TGTGCCACCAGCAGCACGTACAGCTTGAACACTGAAGCTTTCTTT.

The table lists this clone with a few counts. The chain has TRBV6-1 and TRBJ1-4; D call uncertain. This CDR3 has 15 amino acids. Trimming removed 1 base from V and 8 bases from J, with 14 bases in between. CDR1 and CDR2 (germline): MNHNS, SASEGT. The CDR3 sequence: CASSEGYNRGEKLFF. The CDR3 DNA follows: TGTGCCAGCAGTGAAGGGTACAACCGAGGAGAAAAACTGTTTTTT.

The V and J genes are TRBV27 and TRBJ1-2; 7 nucleotides match TRBD1. V shed 3 bases, J shed 2 bases, and the junction held 12 bases outside the gene matches. Germline lookup yields CDR1 MNHEY and CDR2 SMNVEV (reference sequence). The length of the CDR3 is 17 residues. CDR3 sequence reads: CASSLSRAGGTNYGYTF. DNA of the CDR3: TGTGCCAGCAGTTTGTCTAGGGCAGGGGGAACCAACTATGGCTACACCTTC.

The chain combines TRBV2 with TRBJ2-7; 7 bases match TRBD2. Germline trimming cut 5 bases from V and 3 bases from J; bases unmatched to any gene: 10. The CDR3 sequence is 15 residues long. CDR1 and CDR2 (germline): SNHLY, FYNNEI. CDR3 in DNA: TGTGCCAGCAGTCCCTTCGGGGGGAACAACTACGAGCAGTACTTC. This gives the protein CASSPFGGNNYEQYF.

CDR3: CASSYTSNEQFF. DNA of the CDR3: TGTGCCAGCAGTTATACTAGCAATGAGCAGTTCTTC. This chain links TRBV2 with TRBJ2-1; possibly TRBD2 for D (5 bases). The CDR3 extends over 12 amino acids. Between the trimmed V and J ends, which lost 5 bases and 6 bases, there was a span of 8 bases. CDR1 and CDR2 (germline): SNHLY, FYNNEI. Combining the CDR3 with reference TRBV2 and TRBJ2-1 gives the whole variable domain EPEVTQTPSHQVTQMGQEVILRCVPISNHLYFYWYRQILGQKVEFLVSFYNNEISEKSEIFDDQFSVERPDGSNFTLKIRSTKLEDSAMYFCASSYTSNEQFFGPGTRLTVL.

The J gene is TRBJ2-3, the V gene TRBV9; 10 nucleotides line up with TRBD2. This CDR3 is 16 amino acids long. Trimming at V came to 2 bases and at J to 3 bases, leaving 6 bases not matched to a gene. The V gene's germline CDR1 is SGDLS and CDR2 YYNGEE. The CDR3 protein is CASSVSGGRGTDTQYF. As DNA, the CDR3 is TGTGCCAGCAGCGTTAGCGGGGGGCGGGGTACAGATACGCAGTATTTT.

In its sample, this clone was seen a few times. J is TRBJ2-7 and V is TRBV12-5; tentative D call: TRBD2 (6 bases). This CDR3 is built from 13 residues. Per germline, CDR1 LGHNT and CDR2 FRNRAP. Trimming stripped 9 bases from V and 5 bases from J, with 17 bases between. CDR3 region: CASKPTGVHEQYF. CDR3 nucleotide sequence: TGTGCTAGCAAACCAACGGGGGTACACGAGCAGTACTTC. The full variable domain, in which reference TRBV12-5 and TRBJ2-7 provide the parts outside the CDR3, is DARVTQTPRHKVTEMGQEVTMRCQPILGHNTVFWYRQTMMQGLELLAYFRNRAPLDDSGMPKDRFSAEMPDATLATLKIQPSEPRDSAVYFCASKPTGVHEQYFGPGTRLTVT.

The chain recombines TRBV4-1 with TRBJ2-2; perhaps TRBD2 as D (7 bases). Germline-derived CDR1 and CDR2 are MGHRA and YSYEKL. V was cut by 1 base and J by 5 bases, with 14 bases left in between. This CDR3 comprises 16 residues. The CDR3 loop is CASSQGRGAGTGELFF. The CDR3 DNA reads as TGCGCCAGCAGCCAAGGTCGGGGGGCTGGAACCGGGGAGCTGTTTTTT.

The chain recombines TRBV30 with TRBJ1-5, with 9 bases lining up with TRBD1. The CDR3 has 16 residues. Germline lookup yields CDR1 GTSNPN and CDR2 SVGIG (reference sequence). J gave up 4 bases and V 0 bases, and 7 bases lay outside the gene matches. The CDR3 spells CAWSVHTGGLNQPQHF. In nucleotides, the CDR3 is TGTGCCTGGAGTGTACACACAGGGGGCCTTAATCAGCCCCAGCATTTT. Full variable domain (rest looked up from reference TRBV30 and TRBJ1-5): SQTIHQWPATLVQPVGSPLSLECTVEGTSNPNLYWYRQAAGRGLQLLFYSVGIGQISSEVPQNLSASRPQDRQFILSSKKLLLSDSGFYLCAWSVHTGGLNQPQHFGDGTRLSIL.

This CDR3 reads CASSLLSQGAHTEAFF. In DNA form, the CDR3 reads TGTGCCAGCAGCCTGTTGTCGCAGGGGGCGCACACTGAAGCTTTCTTT. The gene calls are TRBV5-5 and TRBJ1-1; TRBD1 aligns across 8 bases. Trimming cost V 4 bases and J 3 bases; bases outside gene matches: 11. Germline CDR1 reads SGHKS; CDR2 reads YYEKEE (reference sequence). The CDR3 runs to 16 residues.

This chain links TRBV28 with TRBJ1-1; no definite D call. The germline gives CDR1 MDHEN, CDR2 SYDVKM. The CDR3 length is 13 residues. V was shortened by 4 bases and J by 3 bases, with 9 bases between the two germline ends. The DNA of the CDR3 is TGTGCCAGCAGTTCTATCACTTACACTGAAGCTTTCTTT. Encoded protein: CASSSITYTEAFF.

The gene calls are TRBV27 and TRBJ2-1; TRBD1 matches at 7 bases. Trimming took 6 bases from V and 7 from J; bases not matched to a gene: 12. Germline CDR1 MNHEY, CDR2 SMNVEV (reference sequence). The CDR3 is 15 amino acids. CDR3: CASSLRQGSWNEQFF. CDR3 DNA: TGTGCCAGCAGCCTACGACAGGGCTCTTGGAATGAGCAGTTCTTC.

The CDR3 protein is CASSIQQANTEAFF. The CDR3 coding sequence is TGTGCCAGTAGTATTCAGCAGGCGAACACTGAAGCTTTCTTT. V and J are TRBV19 and TRBJ1-1, with D unresolved. Germline lookup yields CDR1 LNHDA and CDR2 SQIVND (reference sequence). Trimming took off 3 bases at V and 1 base at J, with 9 bases between the two ends. The CDR3 is 14 residues long.

This clone was seen only a few times. J is TRBJ2-5 and V is TRBV5-1; possible D gene TRBD2, 5 bases. Trimming left V 4 bases short and J 5 bases short, with 15 bases between. The length of the CDR3 is 14 residues. CDR1 and CDR2 from the germline V gene are SGHRS and YFSETQ. The CDR3 DNA is TGCGCCAGCAGCACGTCCGGACTGGGGGAGACCCAGTACTTC. It codes for CASSTSGLGETQYF.

In regard to this clone: Other DNA sequences within the sample encode an identical CDR3. The chain recombines TRBV19 with TRBJ1-1, with 10 nucleotides matching TRBD1. Germline V gene data show CDR1 as LNHDA and CDR2 as SQIVND (reference sequence). This CDR3 region has 13 residues. The ends lost 10 bases at V and 1 base at J; junction bases unmatched: 3. CDR3 sequence reads: CAIRDRGNTEAFF. The CDR3 DNA sequence: TGTGCCATTCGGGACAGGGGGAACACTGAAGCTTTCTTT.

The chain employs TRBV4-1 and TRBJ1-3; D not certain. CDR1 is MGHRA, CDR2 YSYEKL, per germline. The CDR3 loop spans 16 amino acids. V lost 4 bases to trimming and J lost 2 bases, with 15 bases between them. The CDR3 protein is CASSRTQAYTGNTIYF. As DNA, the CDR3 is TGCGCCAGCAGCCGAACTCAGGCATATACTGGAAACACCATATATTTT.

The chain employs TRBV9 and TRBJ2-1; weak D call: TRBD1 (6 bases). The germline V gene encodes CDR1 SGDLS and CDR2 YYNGEE. V dropped 0 bases and J dropped 3 bases, with 16 bases sitting between them. This CDR3 contains 17 residues. The CDR3 spells CASSVETGRINYNEQFF. The CDR3 nucleotides read TGTGCCAGCAGCGTAGAGACAGGCCGAATAAACTACAATGAGCAGTTCTTC.

V is TRBV29-1 and J is TRBJ1-1, with TRBD1 matching over 8 bases. Germline-derived CDR1 and CDR2 are SQVTM and ANQGSEA. After removal of 1 base from V and 3 bases from J, the junction contained 10 bases not matched to a gene. The CDR3 extends over 16 amino acids. This chain's CDR3 is CSVEVGQAVTYTEAFF. DNA for the CDR3: TGCAGCGTTGAAGTGGGACAGGCGGTTACTTACACTGAAGCTTTCTTT.

V and J are TRBV6-5 and TRBJ1-5; D gene unclear. V lost 2 bases to trimming and J lost 4 bases, with 12 bases between them. CDR3 length: 15 residues. From germline, CDR1 is MNHEY and CDR2 SVGAGI. The CDR3 DNA is TGTGCCAGCAGTTACGACGGGCGAGGGAATCAGCCCCAGCATTTT. Translated, it gives CASSYDGRGNQPQHF.

The CDR3 is CASSLQTGPLNTEAFF. The CDR3 DNA follows: TGTGCCAGCAGTTTACAGACAGGGCCCTTGAACACTGAAGCTTTCTTT. This chain connects TRBV6-5 to TRBJ1-1, with 7 positions matching TRBD1. The CDR3 consists of 16 residues. V was pared by 4 bases and J by 0 bases, with 8 bases of the junction left unmatched. Germline CDR1 is MNHEY and CDR2 is SVGAGI.

The chain has TRBV7-8 and TRBJ2-5; the D is unclear. Trimming removed 5 bases from V and 2 bases from J, with 18 bases in between. The CDR3 totals 16 residues. Germline V gene data show CDR1 as SGHVS and CDR2 as FQNEAQ. In DNA, the CDR3 is TGTGCCAGCAGCACGACTCGCTATACAAATCAAGAGACCCAGTACTTC. Encoded protein: CASSTTRYTNQETQYF. Based on the CDR3 plus reference TRBV7-8 and TRBJ2-5, the full variable domain is GAGVSQSPRYKVAKRGQDVALRCDPISGHVSLFWYQQALGQGPEFLTYFQNEAQLDKSGLPSDRFFAERPEGSVSTLKIQRTQQEDSAVYLCASSTTRYTNQETQYFGPGTRLLVL.

The chain carries TRBV7-9 and TRBJ2-3; D is perhaps TRBD2 (6 bases). Trimming pared 3 bases from V and 5 bases from J, leaving 24 bases between. This CDR3 comprises 18 residues. Germline V CDR1 and CDR2: SEHNR, FQNEAQ (reference sequence). This CDR3 is CASSFLSLGTPRIDTQYF. Here the CDR3 DNA reads TGTGCCAGCAGCTTCCTCTCCCTGGGGACTCCCCGGATAGATACGCAGTATTTT. The full variable domain, its missing parts supplied by reference TRBV7-9 and TRBJ2-3, is DTGVSQNPRHKITKRGQNVTFRCDPISEHNRLYWYRQTLGQGPEFLTYFQNEAQLEKSRLLSDRFSAERPKGSFSTLEIQRTEQGDSAMYLCASSFLSLGTPRIDTQYFGPGTRLTVL.